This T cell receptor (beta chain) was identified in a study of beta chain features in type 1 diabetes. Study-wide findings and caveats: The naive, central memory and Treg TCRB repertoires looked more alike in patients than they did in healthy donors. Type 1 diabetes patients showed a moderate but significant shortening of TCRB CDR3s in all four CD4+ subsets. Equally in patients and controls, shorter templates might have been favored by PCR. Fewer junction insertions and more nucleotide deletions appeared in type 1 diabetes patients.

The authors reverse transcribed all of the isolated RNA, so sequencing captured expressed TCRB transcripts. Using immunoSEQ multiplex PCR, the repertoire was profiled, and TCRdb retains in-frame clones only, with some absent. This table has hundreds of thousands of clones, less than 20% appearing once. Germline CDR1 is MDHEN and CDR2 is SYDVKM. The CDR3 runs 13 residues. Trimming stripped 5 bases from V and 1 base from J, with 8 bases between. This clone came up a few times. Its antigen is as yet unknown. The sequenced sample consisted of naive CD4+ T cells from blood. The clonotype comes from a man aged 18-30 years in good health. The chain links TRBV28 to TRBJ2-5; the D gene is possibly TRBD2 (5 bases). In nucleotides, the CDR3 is TGTGCCAGCAGTCGCGGGTTCCAAGAGACCCAGTACTTC. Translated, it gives CASSRGFQETQYF.